This TCR beta chain was recorded in a study of T cell repertoires in cytomegalovirus infection. Using its own MiXCR run on the reads, TCRdb lists one record per CDR3 protein. The table records fewer than 1,000,000 distinct CDR3 sequences, about 33% of them present only once. Germline CDR1 reads SGHTA; CDR2 reads FQGNSA. V was cut by 5 bases and J by 2 bases, with 16 bases left in between. The CDR3 consists of 15 residues. A word on this clonotype: No antigen is known for it. A much larger clone differs by one base, so this may be a read error.

The chain carries TRBV7-2 and TRBJ2-7; a weak D match, TRBD2 (6 bases). Source: cultured CD8+ T cells from PBMCs, taken from culture after CMV antigen stimulation. This receptor was identified in a human donor in good health (CMV status not recorded). Some clones in this sample may be carry-over from other donors' samples. The CDR3 coding sequence is TGTGCCAGCAGCCCATTCTGGAGGGGTCCCTACGAGCAGTACTTC. This sequence encodes CASSPFWRGPYEQYF.